This TCR beta chain was captured by sequencing in a study of response to subunit inactivated influenza vaccine. This clonotype showed up just a few times. Its specificity is unknown. The junction departs from germline at one end; a sequencing error may be responsible. Study-wide results and limits: The authors suggested that few new T cells are recruited per seasonal influenza vaccination.

MiXCR, run by TCRdb on the RT-PCR reads, gives a single entry per CDR3 protein. The repertoire holds 800,000 to 1,000,000 distinct CDR3 sequences, with approximately 21% as singletons. The sequenced sample was PBMCs from blood, obtained roughly 5 days after vaccination. The clonotype was recovered from a man aged 50 to 60 who received an inactivated influenza vaccine.

Written as DNA, the CDR3 is TGTGCCAGCAGTGACTCGGGACAGGGGAACGCAGCGGAAGCTTTCTTT. Translation: CASSDSGQGNAAEAFF. The chain combines TRBV6-5 with TRBJ1-1, with 10 bases identical to TRBD1. This CDR3 has 16 residues. The germline gives CDR1 MNHEY, CDR2 SVGAGI.